Below are 9 T cell receptor beta chains sequenced from a single sample in a study of blood T cells in healthy people across ages. A second PCR of 7 to 11 cycles used a sample-barcoded 5' primer and a J-beta primer mix. TCRdb independently ran MiXCR on the 5' RACE reads; one entry per CDR3 protein. The sample shows approximately 1.5 million distinct CDR3 sequences, about 32% of them seen only once. The sequencing sample was made of blood. Every receptor here comes from a woman aged 25 to 39 in good health.

This clonotype was detected only a few times. The chain employs TRBV20-1 and TRBJ2-7, with 9 positions matching TRBD2. V lost 6 bases, J lost 0 bases, and 6 bases stayed unmatched. Germline lookup yields CDR1 DFQATT and CDR2 SNEGSKA (reference sequence). The length of the CDR3 is 14 residues. The CDR3 sequence: CSAGGGASSYEQYF. CDR3 coding DNA: TGCAGTGCCGGCGGGGGGGCGAGCTCCTACGAGCAGTACTTC.

Notes on this clonotype: One end of the junction varies from germline; a read error may be responsible. J is TRBJ2-3 and V is TRBV7-9; 10 nucleotides line up with TRBD2. The CDR3 runs 16 residues. The germline CDR1 and CDR2 sequences are SEHNR and FQNEAQ (reference sequence). CDR3 bases: TGTGCCTGCAGCCCGACTAGCGGGCCGAGCACAGATACGCAGTATTTT. This encodes CACSPTSGPSTDTQYF.

This clonotype occurred many times. V usage is TRBV6-5 and J usage is TRBJ1-2; D is unresolved. The CDR3 runs to 12 residues. CDR1 is MNHEY, CDR2 SVGAGI, per germline. V was clipped by 5 bases and J by 4 bases, with 8 bases between them. CDR3 in DNA: TGTGCCAGCAGTCGCCCCGGCTATGGCTACACCTTC. Protein: CASSRPGYGYTF.

This clonotype was observed a handful of times. V usage is TRBV20-1 and J usage is TRBJ2-1, with 10 bases that match TRBD2. CDR1 and CDR2 from the germline V gene are DFQATT and SNEGSKA (reference sequence). The trim removed 1 base at V and 3 bases at J, leaving 9 bases unmatched. CDR3 length: 17 amino acids. The CDR3 here is CSARALGLAGVYNEQFF. The CDR3 coding sequence is TGCAGTGCTAGAGCGCTGGGGCTAGCGGGAGTCTACAATGAGCAGTTCTTC.

The chain carries TRBV10-3 and TRBJ2-1; possible D gene TRBD2, 6 bases. The CDR3 is 16 residues long. Trimming cost V 4 bases and J 6 bases, with 19 bases left between them. CDR1 and CDR2 (germline): ENHRY, SYGVKD. Here the CDR3 reads CAISGLEGMQRNEQFF. CDR3 nucleotide sequence: TGTGCCATCAGTGGACTGGAGGGGATGCAGCGCAATGAGCAGTTCTTC.

This chain uses TRBV20-1 with TRBJ1-2; D is unresolved. CDR1 and CDR2 (germline): DFQATT, SNEGSKA (reference sequence). The CDR3 loop spans 10 amino acids. The CDR3 nucleotides read TGCAGGGGCGAGGGTAATGGCTACACCTTC. Amino acid sequence: CRGEGNGYTF.

This clonotype was observed many times. The chain is built from TRBV29-1 and TRBJ2-7; D is possibly TRBD1 (5 bases). Germline V CDR1 and CDR2: SQVTM, ANQGSEA. V lost 6 bases, J lost 0 bases, and 12 bases lay in between. The CDR3 is 13 residues long. CDR3 loop: CSVRDRFSYEQYF. CDR3 in DNA: TGCAGCGTCAGGGATAGATTCTCCTACGAGCAGTACTTC.

This clonotype was picked up a small number of times. The rearrangement joins TRBV30 to TRBJ1-2; no reliable D call. V was trimmed by 0 bases and J by 5 bases, leaving 4 bases between them. Germline assignment: CDR1 GTSNPN and CDR2 SVGIG (reference sequence). CDR3 length: 11 amino acids. As DNA, the CDR3 is TGTGCCTGGAGTGTAATGTATGGCTACACCTTC. Protein: CAWSVMYGYTF.

This clonotype was seen a handful of times. In nucleotides, the CDR3 is TGCAGTGCTAGAGATCGGGCAGCCCAAGAGACCCAGTACTTC. Translated, it gives CSARDRAAQETQYF. This chain links TRBV20-1 with TRBJ2-5; D remains unclear. V lost 0 bases to trimming and J lost 1 base, with 9 bases between them. From germline, CDR1 is DFQATT and CDR2 SNEGSKA (reference sequence). The CDR3 is 14 residues long.